Below, 14 T cell receptor beta chains from the same sample are listed, as sequenced in a study of T-cell reconstitution after alpha-beta-depleted transplantation in children. Unique molecular identifiers tagged the TCRbeta library. Using its own MiXCR run on the PCR reads, TCRdb lists one record per CDR3 protein. The sample consists of fewer than 750,000 distinct CDR3 sequences, 23% of them appearing once. Material: PBMCs, mostly from graft donor cells, obtained 360 days after TCRalphabeta/CD19-depleted stem cell transplant. These receptors all stem from a boy in the first two years of life who had a stem cell transplant for acute myeloid leukemia, so the T cells may come from the graft donor.

In its sample, this clonotype was seen many times. This chain links TRBV5-1 with TRBJ2-2; D assignment may be TRBD1 or TRBD2 (6 bases each). Trimming shortened V by 1 base and J by 6 bases, and 19 bases separated the two germline ends. Germline CDR1 is SGHRS and CDR2 is YFSETQ. The length of the CDR3 is 17 residues. DNA of the CDR3: TGCGCCAGCAGCTTGAGGGGGGCCCAGAGTCCCTCCGGGGAGCTGTTTTTT. Translating gives CASSLRGAQSPSGELFF.

This clonotype was picked up a small number of times. The rearrangement uses TRBV6-5 and TRBJ2-7; TRBD1 matches 7 bases. V was pared by 4 bases and J by 6 bases, with 9 bases of the junction left unmatched. This CDR3 has 14 residues. Germline V gene lookup returns CDR1 MNHEY and CDR2 SVGAGI. The CDR3 sequence is CASSSTGETSEQYV. In nucleotides, the CDR3 is TGTGCCAGCAGTTCCACAGGGGAAACATCCGAGCAGTACGTC.

This clonotype turned up a few times. The chain has TRBV20-1 and TRBJ2-2; the D is unclear. V was cut by 6 bases and J by 2 bases, with 13 bases left in between. The CDR3 spans 14 residues. Per germline, CDR1 DFQATT and CDR2 SNEGSKA (reference sequence). The CDR3 is CSAIPWGNTGELFF. The CDR3 DNA follows: TGCAGTGCCATACCCTGGGGTAACACCGGGGAGCTGTTTTTT.

The chain uses TRBV20-1 and TRBJ1-3; the D gene is possibly TRBD1 (5 bases). The CDR3 length is 16 residues. Germline CDR1 and CDR2: DFQATT and SNEGSKA (reference sequence). V was cut by 3 bases and J by 1 base, with 16 bases left in between. The chain's CDR3 is CSASNPGQSSGNTIYF. The DNA of the CDR3 is TGCAGTGCTAGCAATCCAGGGCAAAGTTCTGGAAACACCATATATTTT.

This clonotype was counted many times. The V call is TRBV12-3 or TRBV12-4, the J call TRBJ2-3; D is unclear. The ends were cut back, 7 bases at V and 1 base at J, with 9 bases in the middle. This CDR3 comprises 13 residues. CDR3: CASNRLGTDTQYF. The CDR3 DNA follows: TGTGCCAGCAATCGGCTTGGCACAGATACGCAGTATTTT.

The chain carries TRBV6-5 and TRBJ2-2; TRBD2 might be the D (6 bases). V was cut by 0 bases and J by 2 bases, with 10 bases left in between. The CDR3 is 16 amino acids. CDR1 is MNHEY and CDR2 is SVGAGI in the germline V gene. Written as DNA, the CDR3 is TGTGCCAGCAGTTACTCGATTAGCGGCAACACCGGGGAGCTGTTTTTT. It is translated as CASSYSISGNTGELFF.

The V and J genes are TRBV12-3 or TRBV12-4 and TRBJ1-6; unclear D gene. This CDR3 is 16 amino acids long. Between the trimmed V and J ends, which lost 5 bases and 8 bases, there was a span of 19 bases. CDR3: CASSPPTKRRYSPLHF. The CDR3 nucleotides are TGTGCCAGCAGTCCCCCGACGAAACGCCGCTATTCACCCCTCCACTTT.

This clonotype has ten or more counts. The CDR3 DNA sequence: TGTGCCAGCAGTCCTGGACAGGGGAGGAACGAGCAGTACTTC. Residues: CASSPGQGRNEQYF. The chain recombines TRBV7-9 with TRBJ2-7; the match to TRBD1 covers 9 bases. V shed 6 bases and J 5 bases; nucleotides not matched to a gene: 8. This CDR3 has 14 residues. The germline V gene encodes CDR1 SEHNR and CDR2 FQNEAQ (reference sequence).

This clonotype was detected only a few times. The chain links TRBV29-1 to TRBJ2-7; D gene unclear. The CDR3 sequence is 13 residues long. V was cut by 5 bases and J by 3 bases, with 14 bases left in between. From germline, CDR1 is SQVTM and CDR2 ANQGSEA. CDR3 protein: CSVSMAPNYEQYV. The CDR3, as DNA: TGCAGCGTTTCCATGGCCCCTAACTACGAGCAGTACGTC.

This clonotype was observed at least ten times. V usage is TRBV20-1 and J usage is TRBJ2-3, with 8 bases matching TRBD2. The V and J ends lost 0 bases and 4 bases, in that order; junction bases with no gene match: 9. CDR1 is DFQATT, CDR2 SNEGSKA, per germline (reference sequence). The CDR3 is 16 amino acids. DNA of the CDR3: TGCAGTGCTAGAGATCAACAGCGGGGGATCCCAGATACGCAGTATTTT. Its protein product is CSARDQQRGIPDTQYF.

V is TRBV27 and J is TRBJ2-7; 7 nucleotides align to TRBD2. Per the germline V gene, CDR1 is MNHEY and CDR2 is SMNVEV (reference sequence). The junction had 14 bases not matched to a gene; V was cut back by 1 base and J by 2 bases. The CDR3 covers 18 residues. CDR3 DNA sequence: TGTGCCAGCAGTTTATTTCTGGGGGGGGATTCTGTAGCCTACGAGCAGTACTTC. It codes for CASSLFLGGDSVAYEQYF.

About this clonotype itself: A clone one base away is much larger, so this may be a read error. The rearrangement joins TRBV29-1 to TRBJ2-4; D gene ambiguous. The germline gives CDR1 SQVTM, CDR2 ANQGSEA. V lost 7 bases to trimming and J lost 8 bases, with 9 bases between them. The CDR3 covers 10 residues. The CDR3: CSAEDDIQYF. DNA of the CDR3: TGCAGCGCCGAGGACGACATTCAGTACTTC.

The J gene is TRBJ2-5, the V gene TRBV7-2, with 10 nucleotides matching TRBD1. The CDR3 contains 16 residues. J lost 3 bases, V lost 1 base, and 5 bases had no gene match. Germline CDR1 SGHTA, CDR2 FQGNSA. The CDR3 DNA follows: TGTGCCAGCAGCTTAGGGGAGACAGGGGGCGAAGAGACCCAGTACTTC. Translated: CASSLGETGGEETQYF. The full variable domain, completed using reference TRBV7-2 and TRBJ2-5, is GAGVSQSPSNKVTEKGKDVELRCDPISGHTALYWYRQSLGQGLEFLIYFQGNSAPDKSGLPSDRFSAERTGGSVSTLTIQRTQQEDSAVYLCASSLGETGGEETQYFGPGTRLLVL.

The CDR3 sequence: CASSLAQGTAFYGYTF. CDR3 in DNA: TGTGCCAGCAGTTTAGCGCAGGGGACAGCATTCTATGGCTACACCTTC. The V call is TRBV12-3 or TRBV12-4, the J call TRBJ1-2; 7 positions agree with TRBD1. There are 16 residues in the CDR3. Germline trimming cut 0 bases from V and 4 bases from J; bases unmatched to any gene: 8.